These 10 T cell receptor beta chains were all obtained from the same sample, sequenced in a study of PD-L1 blockade in urothelial cancer. TCRdb's copy holds only in-frame clones and misses some; the assay was immunoSEQ multiplex PCR. The repertoire includes some 76,000 clones, roughly nine tenths of them detected once, and about 3.2% sits in the top ten. The sequences come from PBMCs, collected around atezolizumab (anti-PD-L1) treatment. These receptors were obtained from a man in his 60s with urothelial cancer.

The chain recombines TRBV5-1 with TRBJ1-1; 7 positions agree with TRBD1. V lost 3 bases to trimming and J lost 3 bases; unmatched junction nucleotides: 11. The CDR3 extends over 16 amino acids. Germline V gives CDR1 SGHRS, CDR2 YFSETQ. The CDR3 sequence is CASSWDPTGRDTEAFF. CDR3 sequence (DNA): TGCGCCAGCAGCTGGGACCCGACAGGGAGAGACACTGAAGCTTTCTTT.

The rearrangement joins TRBV12-5 to TRBJ2-4, with a possible D match to TRBD2 (6 bases). The ends were cut back, 3 bases at V and 0 bases at J, with 9 bases in the middle. The CDR3 is 15 residues long. The V gene's germline CDR1 is LGHNT and CDR2 FRNRAP. CDR3 sequence: CASGLGTLAKNIQYF. The CDR3 DNA reads as TGTGCTAGTGGTTTAGGGACTTTAGCCAAAAACATTCAGTACTTC.

This clone was observed a handful of times. The chain employs TRBV18 and TRBJ1-5, with 7 positions matching TRBD1. Germline assignment: CDR1 KGHSH and CDR2 LQKENI. J was trimmed by 3 bases and V by 6 bases; bases with no gene match: 11. There are 16 residues in the CDR3. The CDR3 DNA sequence: TGTGCCAGCTCTCCGCTGGACAGGACCTCCAATCAGCCCCAGCATTTT. Amino acids: CASSPLDRTSNQPQHF.

V is TRBV6-6 and J is TRBJ1-5; perhaps TRBD1 as D (5 bases). Germline values: CDR1 MNHNY, CDR2 SVGAGI (reference sequence). Trimming cost V 5 bases and J 1 base, with 15 bases left between them. The CDR3 has 16 residues. CDR3 residues: CASSPRGALSNQPQHF. The CDR3 DNA follows: TGTGCCAGCAGTCCCCGCGGGGCTTTGAGCAATCAGCCCCAGCATTTT.

This chain uses TRBV6-5 with TRBJ2-2, with D perhaps matching TRBD2 (5 bases). Germline-derived CDR1 and CDR2 are MNHEY and SVGAGI. The CDR3 consists of 14 residues. V was shortened by 0 bases and J by 6 bases, with 8 bases between the two germline ends. CDR3 amino acids: CASSYSGVAGELFF. In DNA form, the CDR3 reads TGTGCCAGCAGTTACTCGGGAGTAGCCGGGGAGCTGTTTTTT.

The chain combines TRBV5-1 with TRBJ2-1; 11 bases line up with TRBD2. The trim removed 1 base at V and 1 base at J, leaving 7 bases unmatched. CDR3 length: 18 residues. Per germline, CDR1 SGHRS and CDR2 YFSETQ. CDR3 nucleotides: TGCGCCAGCAGCTTGTGGCTAGCGGGAGGAAAATCCTACAATGAGCAGTTCTTC. Translation gives CASSLWLAGGKSYNEQFF. Full variable domain (outside the CDR3, taken from reference TRBV5-1 and TRBJ2-1): KAGVTQTPRYLIKTRGQQVTLSCSPISGHRSVSWYQQTPGQGLQFLFEYFSETQRNKGNFPGRFSGRQFSNSRSEMNVSTLELGDSALYLCASSLWLAGGKSYNEQFFGPGTRLTVL.

The chain links TRBV5-4 to TRBJ1-4; no firm D call. Trimming took 3 bases from V and 0 from J, leaving 9 bases between them. Germline-derived CDR1 and CDR2 are SGHNT and YYREEE (reference sequence). The CDR3 has 15 residues. The CDR3 nucleotides read TGTGCCAGCAGCTCCTCCGGGACAACTAATGAAAAACTGTTTTTT. This encodes CASSSSGTTNEKLFF.

V usage is TRBV6-5 and J usage is TRBJ2-3; a possible D gene is TRBD2 (5 bases). This CDR3 contains 16 residues. CDR1 MNHEY and CDR2 SVGAGI come from the germline V gene. Trimming pared 0 bases from V and 4 bases from J, leaving 14 bases between. CDR3 region: CASSYSTTNRPDTQYF. The CDR3 DNA reads TGTGCCAGCAGTTACTCGACTACAAACCGCCCAGATACGCAGTATTTT.

The V call is TRBV6-5, the J call TRBJ1-1; 8 nucleotides match TRBD1. Trimming took 2 bases from V and 5 from J; bases not matched to a gene: 4. CDR1 and CDR2 from the germline V gene are MNHEY and SVGAGI. The CDR3 has 14 residues. The CDR3 coding sequence is TGTGCCAGCAGTTACGGCAGGGGGCATACTGAAGCTTTCTTT. It translates to CASSYGRGHTEAFF.

The V call is TRBV19, the J call TRBJ2-1, with a possible D match to TRBD2 (5 bases). Germline CDR1 and CDR2: LNHDA and SQIVND (reference sequence). CDR3 length: 12 amino acids. The V end was cut by 7 bases, the J end by 8 bases, with 12 bases between. CDR3 residues: CASTSGIHEQFF. CDR3 bases: TGTGCCAGTACCAGCGGTATCCATGAGCAGTTCTTC.